The clone carrying this TCR beta chain was counted once. Its specificity is not known. The sample comes from a study of CD4 T cells in relation to SARS-CoV-2 and coronaviruses. The CDR3 loop spans 16 amino acids. Germline assignment: CDR1 MNHEY and CDR2 SVGEGT. Germline trimming cut 6 bases from V and 6 bases from J; bases unmatched to any gene: 7. The repertoire was sequenced with immunoSEQ multiplex PCR; TCRdb's copy has only in-frame clones and lacks some. This table has about 20,000 clones, around 68% appearing once. Unexposed donor CD4+ T cells date from about 2010-2018, before the COVID-19 pandemic. After roughly ten days of culture, CD4+ T cells were isolated.

The J gene is TRBJ2-2, the V gene TRBV6-2 or TRBV6-3, with 13 bases matching TRBD2. This receptor was obtained from a human donor in good health. Specimen: CD4+ T cells from PBMCs, cultured in vitro. The CDR3 nucleotides are TGTGCCAGCAGCCCAAGACTAGCGGGAGGACCCGGGGAGCTGTTTTTT. It yields the protein CASSPRLAGGPGELFF.